The clone carrying this T cell receptor beta chain was recorded only once. Its antigen is still unknown. The method was immunoSEQ multiplex PCR; TCRdb's version includes in-frame clones alone and lacks a portion of them. The sample records about 160,000 clones, 80% to 90% being singletons. This specimen belongs to a study of T cell responses to AZD1222 COVID-19 vaccine. Findings of the study overall: Spike-specific TCR breadth and depth went up after people got two AZD1222 doses. The CD4 TCRs associated with vaccination extended across spike and predominated at 160-218 and 743-854. Baseline antibody screening turned up just six seropositive AZD1222 recipients. Unmutated regions of variants are reportedly targeted by nearly half of spike-specific TCRs.

This receptor was identified in an adult in good health. The material was peripheral blood, obtained on day 0 of AZD1222 vaccination.

CDR3 in DNA: TGTGCCAGTAGTATACAAAAGGACAGGACCGATGGCTACACCTTC. Translated: CASSIQKDRTDGYTF. The chain couples TRBV19 to TRBJ1-2; 7 nucleotides agree with TRBD1. J gave up 6 bases and V 2 bases, and 9 bases lay outside the gene matches. Germline CDR1 is LNHDA and CDR2 is SQIVND (reference sequence). There are 15 residues in the CDR3.